This T cell receptor (beta chain) appears in the sequencing data of a study of immune evolution from preneoplasia to lung adenocarcinoma. This clone was detected once. What it binds is not known. CDR3 length: 16 residues. V lost 6 bases and J 4 bases, leaving 22 bases between the germline ends. Germline loops: CDR1 MDHEN, CDR2 SYDVKM. Study observations and caveats: Top clone frequencies peaked in normal lung, apparently declining through invasive adenocarcinoma.

The repertoire was sequenced with immunoSEQ multiplex PCR; TCRdb's copy has only in-frame clones and lacks some. There are 20,000 to 30,000 clones in the sample; about 76% occur only once, and around 5% lies in the top ten. J is TRBJ2-7 and V is TRBV28; weak D call: TRBD1 (5 bases). The TCR was taken from a person between 55 and 69 years old with invasive lung adenocarcinoma. Some clones in this sample may be carry-over from other donors' samples. The sample comprised FFPE invasive lung adenocarcinoma tissue. For the CDR3, the DNA is TGTGCCAGCAGGGAAAGGGGCCCCCCTGTTTTTTACGAGCAGTACTTC. It specifies CASRERGPPVFYEQYF.